These 28 T cell receptor beta chains originate from one sample sequenced in a study of human T cells and chemical hapten exposure (dated by TCRdb to about 2021). Read against the paper, the sample's time point label means: patch test 2, 6 weeks after DPC sensitization. What this sample's treatment or condition label stands for: therapeutic diphenylcyclopropenone sensitization with weekly scalp DPC. The receptor library was made with RACE. These reads were obtained on a NextSeq 500. In TCRdb, the public reads were trimmed at Q25 with fastp and aligned with MiXCR, with productive beta chains retained. Rows merge per CDR3 protein into single entries with the most common DNA and genes. This sample is represented by about 70,000 distinct CDR3 sequences; 8.5% of them were singletons. Roughly 3% of the sample is in the top ten clones. The sample was whole blood, taken in connection with sensitization to the hapten diphenylcyclopropenone (DPC). These receptors originate from a woman in her forties or fifties with alopecia areata. Some clones in this sample may be carry-over from other donors' samples.

The chain uses TRBV5-1 and TRBJ1-1, with 12 bases fitting TRBD1. Trimming removed 4 bases from V and 5 bases from J; junction bases left unmatched: 12. The germline V gene has CDR1 SGHRS and CDR2 YFSETQ. The CDR3 is 17 amino acids. CDR3 coding DNA: TGCGCCAGCAGCGCTGGCGGGACAGGGGGCGCGTGGACTGAAGCTTTCTTT. Amino acid sequence: CASSAGGTGGAWTEAFF.

V gene TRBV14 combines with J gene TRBJ2-1; 8 nucleotides agree with TRBD2. Germline assignment: CDR1 SGHDN and CDR2 FVKESK. V was clipped by 1 base and J by 2 bases; unmatched bases: 1. The CDR3 sequence is 15 residues long. CDR3 sequence (DNA): TGTGCCAGCAGCCAAGGCGGGAGGACCTACAATGAGCAGTTCTTC. Translating gives CASSQGGRTYNEQFF.

This clonotype was detected ten times or more. V usage is TRBV19 and J usage is TRBJ2-7; no firm D call. CDR1 and CDR2 (germline): LNHDA, SQIVND (reference sequence). This CDR3 comprises 12 residues. V gave up 1 base and J gave up 7 bases, with 8 bases separating them. The DNA for the CDR3 is TGTGCCAGTAGTATAGGACGGAAAGAGCAGTACTTC. Translated, it gives CASSIGRKEQYF.

In its sample, this clonotype was seen a few times. The chain carries TRBV29-1 and TRBJ2-2; 8 nucleotides align to TRBD1. The CDR3 has 13 amino acids. Per the germline V gene, CDR1 is SQVTM and CDR2 is ANQGSEA. V lost 7 bases to trimming and J lost 7 bases; unmatched junction nucleotides: 8. The CDR3 nucleotides are TGCAGCGCATGCAGGGGGCTGGGCGGGGAGCTGTTTTTT. Translation gives CSACRGLGGELFF.

A few counts support this clonotype. V and J are TRBV12-3 or TRBV12-4 and TRBJ1-1; TRBD1 aligns across 10 bases. The length of the CDR3 is 13 residues. With 6 bases clipped from V and 7 bases from J, the junction kept 5 bases outside the gene matches. The DNA of the CDR3 is TGTGCCAGCAGGGGGACAGGGGCGGGTGAAGCTTTCTTT. Translated: CASRGTGAGEAFF.

This clonotype has a count of ten or more. V usage is TRBV2 and J usage is TRBJ1-4, with TRBD1 as a possible D gene (5 bases). The CDR3 spans 11 residues. V was pared by 3 bases and J by 13 bases, with 9 bases between. CDR1 is SNHLY and CDR2 is FYNNEI in the germline V gene. CDR3 DNA: TGTGCCAGCAGTGACAGGAGGGGACTGTTTTTT. Translation: CASSDRRGLFF. The variable domain in full, with the rest retrieved from reference TRBV2 and TRBJ1-4, is EPEVTQTPSHQVTQMGQEVILRCVPISNHLYFYWYRQILGQKVEFLVSFYNNEISEKSEIFDDQFSVERPDGSNFTLKIRSTKLEDSAMYFCASSDRRGLFFGSGTQLSVL.

The chain has TRBV6-5 and TRBJ1-2; unclear D gene. The CDR3 is 14 amino acids. The germline V gene encodes CDR1 MNHEY and CDR2 SVGAGI. V lost 2 bases and J lost 4, with 11 bases in between. This CDR3 reads CASSYGTLSYGYTF. In DNA form, the CDR3 reads TGTGCCAGCAGTTACGGCACTTTAAGCTATGGCTACACCTTC.

This clonotype was found a few times. This chain links TRBV12-5 with TRBJ1-3; possible D gene TRBD1, 5 bases. Trimming took off 6 bases at V and 3 bases at J, with 18 bases between the two ends. The CDR3 runs 16 residues. Germline V gene lookup returns CDR1 LGHNT and CDR2 FRNRAP. CDR3 nucleotide sequence: TGTGCTAGTGGGAACGGTGGGGGGATAGGTGGAAACACCATATATTTT. Its protein product is CASGNGGGIGGNTIYF.

This clonotype was detected a few times. The J gene is TRBJ1-1, the V gene TRBV21-1; the D call in the table, TRBD1, was not verified against the DNA. TRBV21-1 is described as a pseudogene. The CDR3 is 16 amino acids. This CDR3 is CASSKEGGRGDTEAFF. In DNA form, the CDR3 reads TGTGCCAGCAGCAAAGAGGGAGGCAGGGGGGACACTGAAGCTTTCTTT.

V gene TRBV20-1 combines with J gene TRBJ2-5; TRBD1 is a possible D gene (6 bases). V was trimmed by 3 bases and J by 5 bases, leaving 13 bases between them. This CDR3 spans 13 amino acids. The germline V gene has CDR1 DFQATT and CDR2 SNEGSKA (reference sequence). CDR3 sequence reads: CSASPQGSETQYF. Here the CDR3 DNA reads TGCAGTGCTAGCCCACAGGGTAGTGAGACCCAGTACTTC.

The rearrangement joins TRBV24-1 to TRBJ2-3; D is uncertain. Germline-derived CDR1 and CDR2 are KGHDR and SFDVKD. The length of the CDR3 is 13 residues. Trimming removed 5 bases at V and 3 bases at J, with 8 bases between. This CDR3 reads CATSASDTDTQYF. The CDR3 DNA is TGTGCCACCAGTGCGTCGGATACAGATACGCAGTATTTT.

The chain recombines TRBV7-9 with TRBJ1-2; D remains unclear. The germline V gene has CDR1 SEHNR and CDR2 FQNEAQ (reference sequence). The V end was cut by 1 base, the J end by 13 bases, with 10 bases between. The CDR3 runs to 11 residues. The CDR3: CASSLGPSPTF. Written as DNA, the CDR3 is TGTGCCAGCAGCTTAGGTCCCTCCCCCACCTTC.

The chain joins TRBV7-7 to TRBJ2-1, with 16 bases lining up with TRBD2. With 6 bases clipped from V and 8 bases from J, the junction kept 4 bases outside the gene matches. The CDR3 runs to 15 residues. Looked up from germline, CDR1 is SSHAT and CDR2 is FNYEAQ (reference sequence). The CDR3, as DNA: TGTGCCAGCAGTTTTGGGACTAGCGGGGGGGATGAGCAGTTCTTC. Translating it yields CASSFGTSGGDEQFF.

The sample holds a few counts of this clonotype. The chain couples TRBV2 to TRBJ2-1; no firm D call. Germline assignment: CDR1 SNHLY and CDR2 FYNNEI. CDR3 length: 13 residues. Trimming removed 11 bases at V and 4 bases at J, with 15 bases between. CDR3 residues: CAGGVPGYNEQFF. The CDR3 DNA is TGTGCCGGCGGAGTTCCCGGGTACAATGAGCAGTTCTTC.

This clonotype was detected ten times or more. V gene TRBV7-2 combines with J gene TRBJ2-3, with D perhaps TRBD2 (5 bases). Germline V CDR1 and CDR2: SGHTA, FQGNSA. This CDR3 is 15 amino acids long. The ends were cut back, 3 bases at V and 0 bases at J, with 10 bases in the middle. CDR3 sequence reads: CASSFAGLSTDTQYF. DNA for the CDR3: TGTGCCAGCAGCTTCGCGGGCCTGAGCACAGATACGCAGTATTTT. Full variable domain (remainder filled in from reference TRBV7-2 and TRBJ2-3): GAGVSQSPSNKVTEKGKDVELRCDPISGHTALYWYRQSLGQGLEFLIYFQGNSAPDKSGLPSDRFSAERTGGSVSTLTIQRTQQEDSAVYLCASSFAGLSTDTQYFGPGTRLTVL.

This sequence joins TRBV28 and TRBJ2-7; 8 nucleotides agree with TRBD2. V trimming: 6 bases; J trimming: 2 bases; junction bases outside the gene matches: 15. Germline CDR1 reads MDHEN; CDR2 reads SYDVKM. This CDR3 has 17 residues. CDR3 in DNA: TGTGCCAGCAGCAAATCTAGTGGAGCGGGAGCCACCTACGAGCAGTACTTC. Protein: CASSKSSGAGATYEQYF.

The chain links TRBV7-2 to TRBJ2-4; D not certain. V lost 5 bases and J 11 bases, leaving 19 bases between the germline ends. This CDR3 is built from 14 residues. CDR1 is SGHTA, CDR2 FQGNSA, per germline. CDR3 DNA sequence: TGTACCAGCAGCCCAAAGGAGAGACCGAACGTTCAGTACTTC. It is translated as CTSSPKERPNVQYF.

This clonotype showed up many times. The chain has TRBV29-1 and TRBJ1-2, with 7 nucleotides matching TRBD1. V dropped 8 bases and J dropped 7; count of bases not matched to a gene: 10. The CDR3 totals 12 residues. From germline, CDR1 is SQVTM and CDR2 ANQGSEA. As DNA, the CDR3 is TGCAGCATCGGTGAGGGGGCGGGTGGCTACACCTTC. This gives the protein CSIGEGAGGYTF. Filled out from reference TRBV29-1 and TRBJ1-2, the complete variable domain reads SAVISQKPSRDICQRGTSLTIQCQVDSQVTMMFWYRQQPGQSLTLIATANQGSEATYESGFVIDKFPISRPNLTFSTLTVSNMSPEDSSIYLCSIGEGAGGYTFGSGTRLTVV.

This clonotype has a handful of counts. This chain links TRBV30 with TRBJ1-1; TRBD1 is a possible D gene (5 bases). Germline CDR1 reads GTSNPN; CDR2 reads SVGIG (reference sequence). The CDR3 covers 13 residues. Deletions cut 5 bases from V and 7 bases from J, with 17 bases between. As DNA, the CDR3 is TGTGCCTGGGGCCCGGACACCGCGTTTGAAGCTTTCTTT. It encodes CAWGPDTAFEAFF.

This clonotype was picked up a small number of times. The V gene is TRBV15, the J gene TRBJ2-7; perhaps TRBD2 as D (6 bases). V gave up 1 base and J gave up 5 bases, with 9 bases separating them. In germline, CDR1 is LNHNV, CDR2 YYDKDF (reference sequence). The CDR3 covers 13 residues. CDR3 in DNA: TGTGCCACCAGCAGAGGGGGGGAAAACGAGCAGTACTTC. Translation: CATSRGGENEQYF.

This clonotype was found a few times. The chain carries TRBV5-5 and TRBJ2-2, with 7 positions matching TRBD1. With V trimmed by 6 bases and J by 7 bases, 9 bases remained unmatched. Germline V gene sequence: CDR1 SGHKS, CDR2 YYEKEE (reference sequence). The CDR3 is 14 residues long. CDR3 amino acids: CASKFGQVDGELFF. CDR3 coding DNA: TGTGCCAGCAAATTTGGACAGGTTGACGGGGAGCTGTTTTTT.

J is TRBJ2-2 and V is TRBV12-3 or TRBV12-4, with no clear D. The CDR3 contains 13 residues. The V end lost 5 bases, the J end lost 7 bases, and 11 bases lay between the germline ends. Here the CDR3 reads CASSLQARGELFF. CDR3 sequence (DNA): TGTGCCAGCAGTCTCCAGGCGCGCGGGGAGCTGTTTTTT.

The chain couples TRBV7-2 to TRBJ1-3; TRBD1 agrees at 7 bases. Germline lookup yields CDR1 SGHTA and CDR2 FQGNSA. This CDR3 comprises 16 residues. V lost 0 bases, J lost 0 bases, and 2 bases stayed unmatched. The DNA of the CDR3 is TGTGCCAGCAGCTTAGCGCGGACAGGCTCTGGAAACACCATATATTTT. Protein product: CASSLARTGSGNTIYF.

There are many counts of this clonotype. The chain combines TRBV12-3 or TRBV12-4 with TRBJ1-1; 7 bases are shared with TRBD1. Trimming at V came to 2 bases and at J to 1 base, leaving 4 bases not matched to a gene. The CDR3 spans 15 residues. For the CDR3, the DNA is TGTGCCAGCAGTTTATGGGGGACAGAGAACACTGAAGCTTTCTTT. This codes for CASSLWGTENTEAFF.

V is TRBV2 and J is TRBJ2-3; possible D gene TRBD2, 5 bases. CDR3 size: 15 residues. CDR1 SNHLY and CDR2 FYNNEI come from the germline V gene. The V and J ends lost 8 bases and 5 bases respectively, with 20 bases between them. The CDR3 bases are TGTGCCAGCTGTGGACTCCTTCGATTCGTAGATACGCAGTATTTT. It translates to CASCGLLRFVDTQYF.

This clonotype was observed many times. The chain carries TRBV14 and TRBJ2-1, with D tentatively TRBD1 or TRBD2 (5 bases each). V lost 4 bases, J lost 4 bases, and 14 bases lay in between. CDR1 is SGHDN and CDR2 is FVKESK in the germline V gene. CDR3 length: 15 amino acids. CDR3 in DNA: TGTGCCAGCAGCCCGACCGGGACGGTATACAATGAGCAGTTCTTC. Its translation is CASSPTGTVYNEQFF.

Many counts were recorded for this clonotype. The rearrangement joins TRBV28 to TRBJ2-2; D may correspond to TRBD1 or TRBD2 (5 bases each). Per germline, CDR1 MDHEN and CDR2 SYDVKM. V shed 5 bases and J shed 2 bases, with 15 bases lying between them. This CDR3 contains 16 residues. CDR3 bases: TGTGCCAGCAGTCCACGATCAGGGACCAACACCGGGGAGCTGTTTTTT. This translates into CASSPRSGTNTGELFF.

The chain carries TRBV5-1 and TRBJ2-1; 7 nucleotides match TRBD1. CDR1 is SGHRS, CDR2 YFSETQ, per germline. The CDR3 has 15 residues. After removal of 2 bases from V and 5 bases from J, the junction contained 7 bases not matched to a gene. This CDR3 is CASSLQGKSNNEQFF. The CDR3 DNA is TGCGCCAGCAGCTTACAGGGGAAAAGTAACAATGAGCAGTTCTTC.